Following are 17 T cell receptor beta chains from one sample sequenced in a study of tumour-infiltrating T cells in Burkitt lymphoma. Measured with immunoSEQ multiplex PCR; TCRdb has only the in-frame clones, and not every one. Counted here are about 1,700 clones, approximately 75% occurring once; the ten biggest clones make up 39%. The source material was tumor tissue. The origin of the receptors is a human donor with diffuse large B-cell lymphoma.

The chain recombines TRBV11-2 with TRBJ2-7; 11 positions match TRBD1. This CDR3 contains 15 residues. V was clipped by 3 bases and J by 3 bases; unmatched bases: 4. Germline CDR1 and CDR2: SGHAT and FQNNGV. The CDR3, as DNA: TGTGCCAGCAGCTTCCCCGGGACAGGGGGCTACGAGCAGTACTTC. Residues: CASSFPGTGGYEQYF.

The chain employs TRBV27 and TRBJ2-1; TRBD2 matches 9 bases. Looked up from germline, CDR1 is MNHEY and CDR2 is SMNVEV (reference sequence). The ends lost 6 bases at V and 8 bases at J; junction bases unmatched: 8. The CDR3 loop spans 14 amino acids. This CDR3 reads CASSHSGRVDEQFF. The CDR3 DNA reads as TGTGCCAGCAGCCATAGCGGGAGAGTCGATGAGCAGTTCTTC.

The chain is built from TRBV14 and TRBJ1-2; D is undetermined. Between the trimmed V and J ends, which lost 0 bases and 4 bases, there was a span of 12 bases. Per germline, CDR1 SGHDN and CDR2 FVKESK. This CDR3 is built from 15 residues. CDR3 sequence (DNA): TGTGCCAGCAGCCAAGAGGTTTTGGGAGTCTATGGCTACACCTTC. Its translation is CASSQEVLGVYGYTF.

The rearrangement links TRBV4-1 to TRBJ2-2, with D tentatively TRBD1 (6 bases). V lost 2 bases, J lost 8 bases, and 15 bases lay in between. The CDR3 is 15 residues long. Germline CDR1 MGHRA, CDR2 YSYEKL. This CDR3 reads CASSQRQVYIGELFF. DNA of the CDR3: TGCGCCAGCAGCCAAAGACAGGTCTATATTGGGGAGCTGTTTTTT.

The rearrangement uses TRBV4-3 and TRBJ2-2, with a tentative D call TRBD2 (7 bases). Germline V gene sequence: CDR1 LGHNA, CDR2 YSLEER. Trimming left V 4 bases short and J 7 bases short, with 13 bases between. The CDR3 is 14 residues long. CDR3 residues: CASSPYREGGELFF. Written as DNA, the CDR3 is TGCGCCAGCAGCCCCTACAGGGAGGGCGGGGAGCTGTTTTTT.

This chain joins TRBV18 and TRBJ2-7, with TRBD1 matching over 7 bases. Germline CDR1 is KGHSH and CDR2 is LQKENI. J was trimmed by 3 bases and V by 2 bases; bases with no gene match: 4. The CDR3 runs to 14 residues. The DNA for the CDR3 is TGTGCCAGCTCACCATGGGACAGATACTACGAGCAGTACTTC. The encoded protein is CASSPWDRYYEQYF.

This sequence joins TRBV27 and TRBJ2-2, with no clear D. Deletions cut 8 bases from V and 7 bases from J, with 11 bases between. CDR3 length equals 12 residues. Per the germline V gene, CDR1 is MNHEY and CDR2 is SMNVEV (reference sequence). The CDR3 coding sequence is TGTGCCAGCGGGTGTCGCGTCGGGGAGCTGTTTTTT. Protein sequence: CASGCRVGELFF.

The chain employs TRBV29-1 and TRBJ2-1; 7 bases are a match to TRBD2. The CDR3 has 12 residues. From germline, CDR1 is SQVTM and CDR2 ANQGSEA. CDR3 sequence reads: CASVSGIYEQFF. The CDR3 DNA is TGCGCAAGCGTCAGCGGGATCTATGAGCAGTTCTTC.

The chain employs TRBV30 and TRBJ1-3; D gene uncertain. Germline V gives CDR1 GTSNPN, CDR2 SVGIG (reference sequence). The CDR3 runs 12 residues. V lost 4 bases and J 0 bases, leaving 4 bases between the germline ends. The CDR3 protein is CAWKASGNTIYF. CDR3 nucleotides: TGTGCCTGGAAAGCCTCTGGAAACACCATATATTTT. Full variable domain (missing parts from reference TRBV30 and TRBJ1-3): SQTIHQWPATLVQPVGSPLSLECTVEGTSNPNLYWYRQAAGRGLQLLFYSVGIGQISSEVPQNLSASRPQDRQFILSSKKLLLSDSGFYLCAWKASGNTIYFGEGSWLTVV.

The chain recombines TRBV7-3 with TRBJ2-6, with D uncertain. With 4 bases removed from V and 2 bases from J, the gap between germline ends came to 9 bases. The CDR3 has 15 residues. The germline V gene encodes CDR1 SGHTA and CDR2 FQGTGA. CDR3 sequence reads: CASSSRPPGANVLTF. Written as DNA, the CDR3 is TGTGCCAGCAGCTCCCGACCGCCTGGGGCCAACGTCCTGACTTTC.

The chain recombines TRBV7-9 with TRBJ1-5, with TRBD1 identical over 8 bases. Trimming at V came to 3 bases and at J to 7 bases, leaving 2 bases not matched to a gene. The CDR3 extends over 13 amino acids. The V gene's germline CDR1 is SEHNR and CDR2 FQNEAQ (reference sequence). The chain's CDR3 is CASSLTGDQPQHF. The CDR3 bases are TGTGCCAGCAGCTTGACAGGGGACCAGCCCCAGCATTTT.

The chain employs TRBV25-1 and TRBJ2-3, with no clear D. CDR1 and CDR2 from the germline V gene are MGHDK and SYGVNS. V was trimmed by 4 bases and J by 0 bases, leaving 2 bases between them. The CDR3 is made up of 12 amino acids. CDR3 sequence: CASSVSTDTQYF. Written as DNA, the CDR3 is TGTGCCAGCAGTGTTAGCACAGATACGCAGTATTTT.

The DNA of the CDR3 is TGTGCCAGCAGTTTGTTACCTCAACCATCGCGACGCTACACCTTC. Its translation: CASSLLPQPSRRYTF. The chain employs TRBV28 and TRBJ1-2; D gene uncertain. The V end was cut by 3 bases, the J end by 9 bases, with 20 bases between. The CDR3 sequence is 15 residues long. Per germline, CDR1 MDHEN and CDR2 SYDVKM.

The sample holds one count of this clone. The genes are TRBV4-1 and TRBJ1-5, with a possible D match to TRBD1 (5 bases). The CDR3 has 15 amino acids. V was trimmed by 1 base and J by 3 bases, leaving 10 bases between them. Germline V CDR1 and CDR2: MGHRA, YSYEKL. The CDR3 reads CASSQGTGANQPQHF. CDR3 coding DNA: TGCGCCAGCAGCCAAGGGACCGGGGCCAATCAGCCCCAGCATTTT.

The chain's CDR3 is CAWSTKYKRDPQRPGANVLTF. CDR3 sequence (DNA): TGTGCCTGGAGCACGAAGTATAAGCGGGACCCTCAGAGGCCTGGGGCCAACGTCCTGACTTTC. The chain recombines TRBV30 with TRBJ2-6; 7 positions agree with TRBD2. The CDR3 has 21 amino acids. J lost 2 bases, V lost 3 bases, and 22 bases had no gene match. The germline gives CDR1 GTSNPN, CDR2 SVGIG (reference sequence).

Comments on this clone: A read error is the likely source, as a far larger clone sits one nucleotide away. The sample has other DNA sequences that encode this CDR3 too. The CDR3 DNA reads as TGTGCCAGTAGTACCACTGGGACAGGGGGCGACGAGCAGTACTTC. It yields the protein CASSTTGTGGDEQYF. The chain joins TRBV19 to TRBJ2-7; 12 bases line up with TRBD1. Trimming took 4 bases from V and 5 from J; bases not matched to a gene: 6. The CDR3 is 15 amino acids. The germline CDR1 and CDR2 sequences are LNHDA and SQIVND (reference sequence).

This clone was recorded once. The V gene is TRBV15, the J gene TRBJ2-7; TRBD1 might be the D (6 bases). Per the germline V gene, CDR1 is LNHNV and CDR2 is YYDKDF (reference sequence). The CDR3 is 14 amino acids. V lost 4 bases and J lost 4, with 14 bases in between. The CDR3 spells CATSTNRARYEQYF. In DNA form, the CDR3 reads TGTGCCACCAGCACCAACAGGGCTCGGTACGAGCAGTACTTC.